The T cell receptor (beta chain) under discussion was sequenced for a study of T cell responses to AZD1222 COVID-19 vaccine. Study-level findings and limits: Regions 160-218 and 743-854 dominated among vaccine-associated CD4 TCRs spanning spike. Donors in the cohort were predominantly white British and more often female, and clonal diversity was possibly underestimated. The study found Spike-specific TCR breadth and depth rose after two AZD1222 doses.

The assay was immunoSEQ multiplex PCR, and TCRdb's table has in-frame clones only and misses some. The table shows around 120,000 clones, with around 90% occurring only once. Trimming shortened V by 7 bases and J by 4 bases, and 19 bases separated the two germline ends. The germline gives CDR1 MDHEN, CDR2 SYDVKM. The CDR3 is 16 residues long. Comment on this clone: The antigen is unknown.

This sample comprised peripheral blood, obtained 28 days after the second AZD1222 dose. This clonotype originated in an adult who received the AZD1222 COVID-19 vaccine. The chain employs TRBV28 and TRBJ1-4; D not certain. The CDR3 is CASNRPRGPFNEKLFF. CDR3 nucleotides: TGTGCCAGCAACCGCCCCCGGGGTCCTTTTAATGAAAAACTGTTTTTT.